This record covers a single T cell receptor (beta chain). Its antigen is not yet known. Per-nucleotide qualities are absent, and no much larger clonotype sits a single base away. Genomic DNA served as template for TCR beta VDJ combination and CDR3 sequence profiling. An Illumina HiSeq 2000 was the platform used for TCR repertoire sequencing. Under the source paper's analysis protocol: Repertoire assessment relied on Simpson's diversity index, CDR3 size and DJ length profiles, and TRBV/TRBJ rearrangement plots. The immunodominant clone was defined as the most abundant DNA sequence in deep sequencing data. CDR3 amino acid sequences were screened for sharing across subjects and compared with published repertoires and the VDJdb database. The public reads were reprocessed in TCRdb via fastp at Q25 and MiXCR, keeping in-frame beta chains. Rows matching on CDR3 protein sequence are summarized as one entry with the most common DNA and genes. TCRdb, not the authors, supplied the V and J calls. Here the sample has roughly 180,000 distinct CDR3 sequences; over 60% occur a single time. Under 60% of the sample is held by the ten biggest clonotypes.

The CDR3, cysteine through phenylalanine, is 15 amino acids long. Only CDR3 DNA remains: 45 bases, in frame from the first base. Germline trimming amounts to 0 bases on V and 5 bases on J, with 6 as the count of junction bases outside the gene matches. As encoded in the germline V gene, CDR1 is SGHRS while CDR2 is YFSETQ. These data come from a study of CD8+CD57+ T cells in acquired aplastic anemia (dated by TCRdb to 2017 to 2018). With respect to the entire study: Extracted DNA from sorted CD4+ and CD8+ cells averaged approximately 3.4 ug, ranging from roughly 0.2 to 30 ug.

The paper as a whole reports these results and caveats: Roughly 29 CD8+ CDR3 sequences were found in both patients and controls but appeared to be highly expressed in patients and within the immunodominant clones of the patients. CD8+ Simpson's diversity did not differ significantly between patients and healthy controls (P=0.060).

The study deep-sequenced TCR repertoires of sorted CD4+ and CD8+ blood T cells from severe aplastic anemia patients and healthy subjects. Ficoll-Paque density gradient centrifugation was used to isolate peripheral blood mononuclear cells. CD4+ and CD8+ T cells were sorted by FACS or magnetic beads before DNA extraction. The origin of this receptor is a human donor with severe aplastic anemia or a healthy control (not recorded which). The sequenced material came from sorted CD4+, CD8+, or CD8+CD57+ T cells (not recorded which) from PBMCs. The chain is assembled from TRBV5-1 and TRBJ2-5, with 8 bases aligning to TRBD2. CDR3 region: CASSLVSGAGETQYF. At the DNA level, the sequence is TGCGCCAGCAGCTTGGTTAGCGGGGCGGGGGAGACCCAGTACTTC.